These 26 T cell receptor beta chains came from one sample sequenced in a study of cytomegalovirus exposure and HLA in healthy donors. The PCR had 60 Vbeta and 13 Jbeta primers. Measured with immunoSEQ multiplex PCR; TCRdb has only the in-frame clones, and not every one. Of fewer than 200,000 clones listed, roughly 76% are singletons. Sequenced material: PBMCs. All receptors come from a male donor in good health and CMV-seronegative.

This chain links TRBV5-1 with TRBJ1-2, with a possible D match to TRBD1 (6 bases). Trimming cost V 4 bases and J 5 bases, with 12 bases left between them. This CDR3 region has 13 residues. Looked up from germline, CDR1 is SGHRS and CDR2 is YFSETQ. The CDR3 spells CASSQQGSYGYTF. The CDR3 nucleotides are TGCGCCAGCAGCCAACAGGGCAGTTATGGCTACACCTTC.

The genes are TRBV5-1 and TRBJ1-4; 10 nucleotides match TRBD1. There are 14 residues in the CDR3. Trimming cost V 0 bases and J 8 bases; bases outside gene matches: 1. Germline lookup yields CDR1 SGHRS and CDR2 YFSETQ. The CDR3 nucleotides are TGCGCCAGCAGCTTGGGGGACAGGGGAGAAAAACTGTTTTTT. Residues: CASSLGDRGEKLFF.

J is TRBJ2-1 and V is TRBV5-1, with a possible D match to TRBD1 (6 bases). The ends were cut back, 4 bases at V and 0 bases at J, with 11 bases in the middle. There are 15 residues in the CDR3. Germline V gene data show CDR1 as SGHRS and CDR2 as YFSETQ. The CDR3 coding sequence is TGCGCCAGCAGCGTTCAGGGGAGCTCCTACAATGAGCAGTTCTTC. It encodes CASSVQGSSYNEQFF.

With respect to this clone: One junction end does not reproduce the germline sequence, and a read error may be involved. The chain carries TRBV7-9 and TRBJ1-2; 11 bases agree with TRBD1. The CDR3 is made up of 15 amino acids. Germline CDR1 is SEHNR and CDR2 is FQNEAQ (reference sequence). The CDR3 region has the DNA TGTTCCAGCAGCTTAGGACAGGGGGCAGGATCTGGCTACACCTTC. It codes for CSSSLGQGAGSGYTF.

The V and J genes are TRBV7-9 and TRBJ1-1; possible D gene TRBD1, 5 bases. This CDR3 comprises 14 residues. Trimming removed 2 bases at V and 10 bases at J, with 17 bases between. The V gene's germline CDR1 is SEHNR and CDR2 FQNEAQ (reference sequence). In nucleotides, the CDR3 is TGTGCCAGCAGCTTATTCGGGGGACCAAAGGGAGCTTTCTTT. Its protein product is CASSLFGGPKGAFF.

The chain recombines TRBV2 with TRBJ1-2, with unresolved D. With 1 base removed from V and 7 bases from J, the gap between germline ends came to 10 bases. The germline CDR1 and CDR2 sequences are SNHLY and FYNNEI. This CDR3 is 13 amino acids long. The CDR3 DNA reads TGTGCCAGCAGTGAAGGGTACGAGGGTGGCTACACCTTC. Its protein is CASSEGYEGGYTF.

The chain recombines TRBV6-5 with TRBJ2-7, with D uncertain. Germline CDR1 is MNHEY and CDR2 is SVGAGI. The length of the CDR3 is 14 residues. Trimming took off 0 bases at V and 3 bases at J, with 9 bases between the two ends. CDR3 region: CASSYSIPVYEQYF. The CDR3 nucleotides read TGTGCCAGCAGTTACTCGATACCAGTCTACGAGCAGTACTTC.

The gene calls are TRBV2 and TRBJ1-1, with a possible D match to TRBD1 (5 bases). Germline CDR1 reads SNHLY; CDR2 reads FYNNEI. The V end was cut by 7 bases, the J end by 1 base, with 13 bases between. The CDR3 covers 14 residues. The DNA for the CDR3 is TGTGCCAGCATTTGGGGCTTGTCGAACACTGAAGCTTTCTTT. It specifies CASIWGLSNTEAFF.

This clone came up once. V gene TRBV5-6 combines with J gene TRBJ2-5; 9 positions agree with TRBD1. The V gene's germline CDR1 is SGHDT and CDR2 YYEEEE. The CDR3 covers 15 residues. V lost 4 bases and J lost 1; bases outside the gene matches: 5. Written as DNA, the CDR3 is TGTGCCAGCAGCGGGGGGGGACAGGGCCAAGAGACCCAGTACTTC. Residues: CASSGGGQGQETQYF.

This rearrangement joins TRBV10-1 to TRBJ1-1; D not certain. The ends were cut back, 6 bases at V and 1 base at J, with 9 bases in the middle. The CDR3 contains 13 residues. CDR1 and CDR2 from the germline V gene are WNHNN and SYGVQD (reference sequence). CDR3 protein: CASREQWNTEAFF. Here the CDR3 DNA reads TGCGCCAGCAGAGAACAATGGAACACTGAAGCTTTCTTT.

This chain uses TRBV30 with TRBJ2-6, with D possibly TRBD2 on 5 matching bases. Per the germline V gene, CDR1 is GTSNPN and CDR2 is SVGIG (reference sequence). The ends were cut back, 1 base at V and 0 bases at J, with 13 bases in the middle. This CDR3 contains 17 residues. The CDR3 loop reads CAWSGGIPHSGANVLTF. The DNA of the CDR3 is TGTGCCTGGAGTGGAGGGATCCCCCACTCTGGGGCCAACGTCCTGACTTTC.

The chain employs TRBV19 and TRBJ1-5, with 9 nucleotides matching TRBD1. The CDR3 is made up of 16 amino acids. J was trimmed by 6 bases and V by 3 bases; bases with no gene match: 9. Looked up from germline, CDR1 is LNHDA and CDR2 is SQIVND (reference sequence). The CDR3 DNA follows: TGTGCCAGTAGTATTTTCTCCACAGGGGGCGGTCAGCCCCAGCATTTT. It specifies CASSIFSTGGGQPQHF.

The chain recombines TRBV4-1 with TRBJ2-1; the D gene is possibly TRBD1 (5 bases). V lost 1 base and J lost 8, with 12 bases in between. The germline V gene has CDR1 MGHRA and CDR2 YSYEKL. There are 14 residues in the CDR3. CDR3 sequence (DNA): TGCGCCAGCAGCCAAGTAGACAGTTCATATGAGCAGTTCTTC. This translates into CASSQVDSSYEQFF.

CDR3: CASSLGLAGGSYEQYF. The CDR3 bases are TGTGCCAGCAGCTTAGGGCTAGCGGGGGGATCCTACGAGCAGTACTTC. This chain connects TRBV7-2 to TRBJ2-7; TRBD2 aligns across 11 bases. Germline loops: CDR1 SGHTA, CDR2 FQGNSA. The CDR3 consists of 16 residues. V lost 1 base to trimming and J lost 1 base; unmatched junction nucleotides: 3.

J is TRBJ2-2 and V is TRBV13; the D gene is possibly TRBD2 (5 bases). The V end was cut by 3 bases, the J end by 5 bases, with 7 bases between. The CDR3 runs 13 residues. Germline CDR1 reads PRHDT; CDR2 reads FYEKMQ (reference sequence). CDR3: CASSLRGTGELFF. The DNA of the CDR3 is TGTGCCAGCAGCTTGCGAGGGACCGGGGAGCTGTTTTTT.

In its sample, this clone was seen once. The V and J genes are TRBV19 and TRBJ2-2, with D tentatively TRBD1 (7 bases). Germline loops: CDR1 LNHDA, CDR2 SQIVND (reference sequence). This CDR3 is 14 amino acids long. V was shortened by 5 bases and J by 8 bases, with 15 bases between the two germline ends. The CDR3, as DNA: TGTGCCAGTAGTTGGAGGGGGCGCATGGGGGAGCTGTTTTTT. Its protein is CASSWRGRMGELFF.

This chain's CDR3 is CASSIPGFAGHSYEQYF. The DNA for the CDR3 is TGTGCCAGTAGTATTCCCGGATTTGCGGGGCACTCCTACGAGCAGTACTTC. The chain links TRBV19 to TRBJ2-7; TRBD2 might be the D (6 bases). There are 17 residues in the CDR3. Between the trimmed V and J ends, which lost 3 bases and 0 bases, there was a span of 18 bases. Germline CDR1 and CDR2: LNHDA and SQIVND (reference sequence).

The rearrangement joins TRBV2 to TRBJ2-6; a possible D gene is TRBD2 (7 bases). Trimming shortened V by 7 bases and J by 4 bases, and 17 bases separated the two germline ends. Germline V CDR1 and CDR2: SNHLY, FYNNEI. CDR3 size: 16 residues. CDR3 protein: CASNSAGAGGANVLTF. CDR3 in DNA: TGTGCCAGCAACTCGGCGGGGGCTGGGGGGGCCAACGTCCTGACTTTC. Complete variable domain (other parts from reference TRBV2 and TRBJ2-6): EPEVTQTPSHQVTQMGQEVILRCVPISNHLYFYWYRQILGQKVEFLVSFYNNEISEKSEIFDDQFSVERPDGSNFTLKIRSTKLEDSAMYFCASNSAGAGGANVLTFGAGSRLTVL.

This clone has a handful of counts. The CDR3: CASSLAGGLTDTQYF. In DNA form, the CDR3 reads TGTGCCAGCAGCTTGGCCGGGGGGCTCACAGATACGCAGTATTTT. The J gene is TRBJ2-3, the V gene TRBV5-4, with a possible D match to TRBD2 (7 bases). The germline V gene has CDR1 SGHNT and CDR2 YYREEE (reference sequence). The CDR3 covers 15 residues. Trimming took off 0 bases at V and 2 bases at J, with 10 bases between the two ends.

The chain is built from TRBV5-1 and TRBJ2-2, with 8 bases identical to TRBD2. The V segment lost 2 bases and the J segment 8 bases; nucleotides outside the gene matches: 11. Germline V gene lookup returns CDR1 SGHRS and CDR2 YFSETQ. The CDR3 extends over 16 amino acids. CDR3 residues: CASSLSRGGLTGELFF. CDR3 in DNA: TGCGCCAGCAGCTTATCTCGCGGGGGGTTGACTGGGGAGCTGTTTTTT. The variable domain in full, completed from reference TRBV5-1 and TRBJ2-2, reads KAGVTQTPRYLIKTRGQQVTLSCSPISGHRSVSWYQQTPGQGLQFLFEYFSETQRNKGNFPGRFSGRQFSNSRSEMNVSTLELGDSALYLCASSLSRGGLTGELFFGEGSRLTVL.

The chain combines TRBV29-1 with TRBJ2-7; possible D gene TRBD1, 6 bases. CDR3 length: 15 residues. V lost 0 bases and J lost 1, with 13 bases in between. In germline, CDR1 is SQVTM, CDR2 ANQGSEA. This CDR3 is CSVEDSGTPSYEQYF. The DNA of the CDR3 is TGCAGCGTTGAAGATTCCGGGACACCTTCCTACGAGCAGTACTTC.

This clone was counted only a few times. V and J are TRBV7-8 and TRBJ2-3, with TRBD2 as a possible D gene (5 bases). The V gene lost 2 bases and the J gene lost 4 bases, with 13 bases spanning the gap. The V gene's germline CDR1 is SGHVS and CDR2 FQNEAQ. The CDR3 has 15 amino acids. The CDR3 coding sequence is TGTGCCAGCAGCTTACAAGCGGCAAGGGCAGATACGCAGTATTTT. Translation gives CASSLQAARADTQYF.

V is TRBV7-9 and J is TRBJ1-1; D is unclear. Germline assignment: CDR1 SEHNR and CDR2 FQNEAQ (reference sequence). There are 13 residues in the CDR3. V was shortened by 9 bases and J by 5 bases, with 16 bases between the two germline ends. The DNA of the CDR3 is TGTGCCAGTACGATGATGGGGAGGACTGAAGCTTTCTTT. This sequence encodes CASTMMGRTEAFF. Full variable domain (missing parts from reference TRBV7-9 and TRBJ1-1): DTGVSQNPRHKITKRGQNVTFRCDPISEHNRLYWYRQTLGQGPEFLTYFQNEAQLEKSRLLSDRFSAERPKGSFSTLEIQRTEQGDSAMYLCASTMMGRTEAFFGQGTRLTVV.

For the CDR3, the DNA is TGTGCCAGCAGCTTAGTGGGCTTCAACACTGAAGCTTTCTTT. This codes for CASSLVGFNTEAFF. This chain links TRBV11-2 with TRBJ1-1, with unresolved D. CDR3 length equals 14 residues. Germline V gene sequence: CDR1 SGHAT, CDR2 FQNNGV. The V end lost 1 base, the J end lost 2 bases, and 8 bases lay between the germline ends.

V and J are TRBV10-2 and TRBJ1-2, with D uncertain. Trimming took off 4 bases at V and 7 bases at J, with 16 bases between the two ends. The CDR3 totals 14 residues. Germline assignment: CDR1 WSHSY and CDR2 SAAADI. The CDR3 protein is CASSGAGWESGYTF. The CDR3 nucleotides are TGCGCCAGCAGTGGAGCGGGCTGGGAGTCTGGCTACACCTTC.

This chain links TRBV29-1 with TRBJ2-1; TRBD1 matches at 11 bases. V was clipped by 1 base and J by 8 bases; unmatched bases: 10. Germline V gene lookup returns CDR1 SQVTM and CDR2 ANQGSEA. This CDR3 has 16 amino acids. The CDR3 DNA sequence: TGCAGCGTTGAAGCGTTGGGGACAGGGGGTGGCGATGAGCAGTTCTTC. Its protein product is CSVEALGTGGGDEQFF.